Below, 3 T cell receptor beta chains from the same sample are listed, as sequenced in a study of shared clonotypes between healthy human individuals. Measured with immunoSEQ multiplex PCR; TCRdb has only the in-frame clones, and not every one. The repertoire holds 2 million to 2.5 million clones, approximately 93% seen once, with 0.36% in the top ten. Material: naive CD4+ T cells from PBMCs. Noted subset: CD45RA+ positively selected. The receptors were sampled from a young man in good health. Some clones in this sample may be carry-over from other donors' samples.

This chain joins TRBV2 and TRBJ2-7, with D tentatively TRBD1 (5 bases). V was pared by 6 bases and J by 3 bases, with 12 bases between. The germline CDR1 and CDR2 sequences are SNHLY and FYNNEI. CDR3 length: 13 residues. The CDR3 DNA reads TGTGCCAGCAGCCAGGGTGGGGACTACGAGCAGTACTTC. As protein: CASSQGGDYEQYF.

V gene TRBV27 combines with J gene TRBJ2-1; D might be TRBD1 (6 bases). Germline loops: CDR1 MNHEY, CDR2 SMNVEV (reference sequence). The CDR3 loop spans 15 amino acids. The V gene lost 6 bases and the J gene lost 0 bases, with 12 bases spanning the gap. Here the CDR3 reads CASRNTGSSYNEQFF. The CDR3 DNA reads TGTGCCAGCAGAAATACAGGGAGCTCCTACAATGAGCAGTTCTTC.

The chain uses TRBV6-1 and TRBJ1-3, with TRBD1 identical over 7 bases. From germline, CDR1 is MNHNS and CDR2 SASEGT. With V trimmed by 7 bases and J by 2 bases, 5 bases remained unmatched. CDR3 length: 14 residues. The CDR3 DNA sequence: TGTGCCAGCACTTCGACAGGGACTGGAAACACCATATATTTT. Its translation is CASTSTGTGNTIYF.